Each of the 9 T cell receptor beta chains below was sequenced from the same sample in a study of CD8+ T cells in alopecia areata. Treatment defined: oral pan-JAK inhibitor, 5-10 mg twice daily. Extraction and reverse transcription of RNA yielded cDNA as the sequencing template. The assay was immunoSEQ multiplex PCR, and TCRdb's table has in-frame clones only and misses some. The table includes 150,000 to 200,000 clones, less than 70% detected once. The starting material was CD4+ T cells sorted from blood, obtained between weeks 49 and 50, from a patient treated with tofacitinib. All receptors come from a human donor with alopecia areata.

Of note for this clone: Other DNA sequences in the sample encode the same CDR3. The chain recombines TRBV2 with TRBJ2-7; D is uncertain. Between the trimmed V and J ends, which lost 3 bases and 3 bases, there was a span of 3 bases. The germline V gene encodes CDR1 SNHLY and CDR2 FYNNEI. The CDR3 contains 11 residues. In DNA form, the CDR3 reads TGTGCCAGCAGTGACGTCTACGAGCAGTACTTC. Its protein is CASSDVYEQYF.

This sequence joins TRBV29-1 and TRBJ1-5; 9 bases line up with TRBD1. Germline V gene sequence: CDR1 SQVTM, CDR2 ANQGSEA. V lost 5 bases, J lost 3 bases, and 8 bases stayed unmatched. The CDR3 contains 15 residues. Here the CDR3 DNA reads TGCAGCGTTAAAGGGGGACAGGGTGACAATCAGCCCCAGCATTTT. It yields the protein CSVKGGQGDNQPQHF.

A few counts support this clone. CDR3 loop: CASDKDTGELFF. The CDR3 DNA reads as TGTGCCAGCGACAAGGACACCGGGGAGCTGTTTTTT. The V call is TRBV7-2, the J call TRBJ2-2, with D uncertain. This CDR3 has 12 residues. The V gene's germline CDR1 is SGHTA and CDR2 FQGNSA. With 8 bases removed from V and 3 bases from J, the gap between germline ends came to 7 bases.

The V and J genes are TRBV29-1 and TRBJ1-1; no clear D gene. The germline V gene encodes CDR1 SQVTM and CDR2 ANQGSEA. The CDR3 runs to 13 residues. V dropped 6 bases and J dropped 4 bases, with 15 bases sitting between them. CDR3 coding DNA: TGCAGCGTCCGCGGCTTAGTTCGCACTGAAGCTTTCTTT. As protein: CSVRGLVRTEAFF.

There are a few counts of this clone. The CDR3 reads CSVVWDRTSYEQYF. The CDR3 DNA follows: TGCAGCGTTGTTTGGGACAGGACCTCCTACGAGCAGTACTTC. The chain has TRBV29-1 and TRBJ2-7; 8 nucleotides align to TRBD1. The CDR3 has 14 residues. Germline CDR1 SQVTM, CDR2 ANQGSEA. The ends lost 4 bases at V and 0 bases at J; junction bases unmatched: 5.

V gene TRBV29-1 combines with J gene TRBJ1-1, with D tentatively TRBD1 (5 bases). Germline CDR1 reads SQVTM; CDR2 reads ANQGSEA. The ends were cut back, 8 bases at V and 1 base at J, with 14 bases in the middle. This CDR3 is built from 13 residues. This CDR3 reads CSSGEGPNTEAFF. The DNA of the CDR3 is TGCAGCTCTGGGGAGGGACCGAACACTGAAGCTTTCTTT.

This chain links TRBV9 with TRBJ1-6, with D possibly TRBD1 on 5 matching bases. Trimming took 4 bases from V and 8 from J, leaving 16 bases between them. CDR1 and CDR2 from the germline V gene are SGDLS and YYNGEE. This CDR3 contains 15 residues. The CDR3 protein is CASSSTGQKDSPLHF. The CDR3 DNA is TGTGCCAGCAGCTCAACCGGACAAAAGGATTCACCCCTCCACTTT.

Only a few counts were recorded for this clone. V usage is TRBV5-1 and J usage is TRBJ1-1; 7 bases line up with TRBD1. Trimming removed 1 base from V and 5 bases from J; junction bases left unmatched: 5. Germline assignment: CDR1 SGHRS and CDR2 YFSETQ. There are 14 residues in the CDR3. The CDR3 DNA reads TGCGCCAGCAGCTTGACAGGACAGGCAACTGAAGCTTTCTTT. Residues: CASSLTGQATEAFF.

The genes are TRBV30 and TRBJ1-5; D is perhaps TRBD1 (5 bases). The CDR3 runs 14 residues. Trimming took 0 bases from V and 6 from J, leaving 12 bases between them. The germline gives CDR1 GTSNPN, CDR2 SVGIG (reference sequence). Written as DNA, the CDR3 is TGTGCCTGGAGTGTACATAGGGGTGGTCAGCCCCAGCATTTT. Translated, it gives CAWSVHRGGQPQHF.